The 14 T cell receptor beta chains below all came from one sample that was sequenced in a study of PD-1 blockade in classical Hodgkin lymphoma. Time point described: cycle 4 day 1 (C4D1), after 5 to 7 weeks of nivolumab. Each of the patients experienced relapse following autologous stem cell transplantation, and their brentuximab vedotin exposure differed. The table came from immunoSEQ multiplex PCR; TCRdb's copy has only in-frame clones and leaves some out. The sample consists of 15,000 to 20,000 clones, about four fifths of them appearing once. Sequencing used peripheral blood mononuclear cells (PBMCs), obtained before the fourth cycle of nivolumab. The receptors come from a human donor with classical Hodgkin lymphoma.

CDR3 protein: CASSLRPAGVPNNEQFF. The CDR3 coding sequence is TGCGCCAGCAGCTTGCGCCCAGCGGGGGTACCGAACAATGAGCAGTTCTTC. This chain connects TRBV5-1 to TRBJ2-1; 8 bases match TRBD2. The CDR3 has 17 amino acids. V lost 1 base and J lost 5; bases outside the gene matches: 11. Germline V gives CDR1 SGHRS, CDR2 YFSETQ.

CDR3: CASSLLDARDTQYF. CDR3 DNA sequence: TGCGCCAGCAGCTTGTTGGATGCGAGAGATACGCAGTATTTT. The rearrangement links TRBV5-1 to TRBJ2-3; D remains unclear. V was shortened by 1 base and J by 5 bases, with 11 bases between the two germline ends. The CDR3 has 14 residues. Germline V gene sequence: CDR1 SGHRS, CDR2 YFSETQ.

The chain carries TRBV9 and TRBJ2-3; D gene ambiguous. This CDR3 has 12 residues. V shed 4 bases and J shed 2 bases, with 5 bases lying between them. CDR1 is SGDLS, CDR2 YYNGEE, per germline. The CDR3 loop is CASSRPTDTQYF. The CDR3 DNA is TGTGCCAGCAGCCGCCCCACAGATACGCAGTATTTT.

The chain joins TRBV6-6 to TRBJ2-4; D is unclear. The CDR3 has 12 residues. The germline V gene encodes CDR1 MNHNY and CDR2 SVGAGI (reference sequence). The V gene lost 11 bases and the J gene lost 8 bases, with 16 bases spanning the gap. CDR3 sequence: CAVLKGRDIQYF. For the CDR3, the DNA is TGTGCCGTTCTCAAGGGTAGGGACATTCAGTACTTC.

The chain carries TRBV5-1 and TRBJ2-2, with D maybe TRBD2 (5 bases). The germline CDR1 and CDR2 sequences are SGHRS and YFSETQ. The CDR3 spans 16 residues. Trimming cost V 3 bases and J 0 bases, with 12 bases left between them. The CDR3 sequence is CASSWETTPNTGELFF. The CDR3 region has the DNA TGCGCCAGCAGCTGGGAGACAACCCCGAACACCGGGGAGCTGTTTTTT.

V usage is TRBV29-1 and J usage is TRBJ2-7, with 10 positions matching TRBD2. The CDR3 spans 14 residues. Germline values: CDR1 SQVTM, CDR2 ANQGSEA. The ends lost 3 bases at V and 4 bases at J; junction bases unmatched: 6. CDR3 bases: TGCAGCGTTGACGGGGTAGCGGGGGGTTACGAGCAGTACTTC. It specifies CSVDGVAGGYEQYF.

The V call is TRBV18, the J call TRBJ1-1; the D gene is possibly TRBD1 (5 bases). This CDR3 spans 13 amino acids. Trimming took off 1 base at V and 7 bases at J, with 10 bases between the two ends. Germline V CDR1 and CDR2: KGHSH, LQKENI. Here the CDR3 DNA reads TGTGCCAGCTCACCACTTGCCAGGGTTGAAGCTTTCTTT. Protein: CASSPLARVEAFF.

V and J are TRBV5-1 and TRBJ2-5; D perhaps matches TRBD2 (7 bases). Germline assignment: CDR1 SGHRS and CDR2 YFSETQ. Trimming cost V 4 bases and J 3 bases, with 16 bases left between them. The CDR3 is 15 amino acids. The CDR3 loop is CASSLSGTFEETQYF. CDR3 bases: TGCGCCAGCAGCCTGAGCGGGACATTTGAAGAGACCCAGTACTTC.

The rearrangement links TRBV5-1 to TRBJ2-3; 13 nucleotides agree with TRBD2. From germline, CDR1 is SGHRS and CDR2 YFSETQ. With 4 bases clipped from V and 6 bases from J, the junction kept 8 bases outside the gene matches. This CDR3 comprises 16 residues. The CDR3 sequence is CASSLGLAGAGDTQYF. CDR3 nucleotide sequence: TGCGCCAGCAGCCTCGGACTAGCGGGGGCCGGCGATACGCAGTATTTT.

This chain connects TRBV5-1 to TRBJ2-5; perhaps TRBD2 as D (7 bases). Trimming stripped 4 bases from V and 5 bases from J, with 18 bases between. This CDR3 is 15 amino acids long. Germline-derived CDR1 and CDR2 are SGHRS and YFSETQ. The CDR3 DNA reads TGCGCCAGCAGCCTGGGTGGACTAGGGGGGGAGACCCAGTACTTC. Translated, it gives CASSLGGLGGETQYF.

This clone was counted once. This chain uses TRBV6-5 with TRBJ2-5; D remains unclear. CDR1 is MNHEY, CDR2 SVGAGI, per germline. V dropped 4 bases and J dropped 4 bases, with 7 bases sitting between them. The CDR3 consists of 12 residues. CDR3 nucleotide sequence: TGTGCCAGCAGTTCGACCCTAGAGACCCAGTACTTC. Amino acids: CASSSTLETQYF.

The chain combines TRBV7-9 with TRBJ1-2; 11 bases match TRBD1. V trimming: 4 bases; J trimming: 7 bases; junction bases outside the gene matches: 8. The CDR3 is 15 amino acids. CDR1 and CDR2 from the germline V gene are SEHNR and FQNEAQ (reference sequence). The CDR3 here is CASSSTGTGGGGYTF. CDR3 nucleotide sequence: TGTGCCAGCAGCTCAACCGGGACAGGGGGAGGTGGCTACACCTTC.

This clone was observed a single time. The chain couples TRBV6-4 to TRBJ1-4, with a tentative D call TRBD1 (6 bases). Between the trimmed V and J ends, which lost 7 bases and 5 bases, there was a span of 11 bases. Per germline, CDR1 MRHNA and CDR2 SNTAGT. This CDR3 is built from 13 residues. The CDR3 DNA reads TGTGCCAGCACGGGTGGGGGCAATGAAAAACTGTTTTTT. Translation gives CASTGGGNEKLFF.

The chain has TRBV6-5 and TRBJ1-2, with a possible D match to TRBD1 (6 bases). The CDR3 spans 14 residues. Per the germline V gene, CDR1 is MNHEY and CDR2 is SVGAGI. Trimming took 4 bases from V and 6 from J, leaving 15 bases between them. CDR3 sequence: CASSSTGKRDGYTF. In DNA form, the CDR3 reads TGTGCCAGCAGTTCTACAGGGAAAAGGGATGGCTACACCTTC.